This T cell receptor (beta chain) comes out of a study of shared clonotypes between healthy human individuals. The study drew its donors from healthy HIV-negative adults without recent acute infections or vaccinations. In regard to this clone: Its specificity is unknown.

General observations from the study: Among donors, sharing of clonotypes was expected to be affected by sequencing depth.

The assay ran at deep level. The unsorted PBMC replicate PCRs were performed with around 310 ng DNA, tens of thousands of T cell genomes. Using immunoSEQ multiplex PCR, the repertoire was profiled, and TCRdb retains in-frame clones only, with some absent. Among some 530,000 clones, around 73% were seen once, and the ten largest hold more than 10%. This clonotype originated in a woman aged 40 to 55 in good health. Some clones in this sample may be carry-over from other donors' samples. The sequenced sample was PBMCs.

CDR3 amino acids: CASSPDRSDEQYF. Here the CDR3 DNA reads TGTGCCAGCAGCCCGGACAGGTCTGACGAGCAGTACTTC. This chain joins TRBV11-3 and TRBJ2-7; TRBD1 aligns across 7 bases. The CDR3 has 13 residues. V was clipped by 5 bases and J by 5 bases; unmatched bases: 6. CDR1 is SGHNT and CDR2 is YENEEA in the germline V gene.